This T cell receptor (beta chain) was found in a study of identical twins. A note on this clonotype: Its target is unknown.

MiXCR was run by TCRdb on the 5' RACE reads, yielding one entry per CDR3 protein. This table has about 810,000 distinct CDR3 sequences, approximately 13% appearing once. General study points: When twins shared out-of-frame alpha sequences, those sequences had excess low generation probability.

The ends lost 0 bases at V and 0 bases at J; junction bases unmatched: 10. Germline-derived CDR1 and CDR2 are LGHDT and YNNKEL (reference sequence). This CDR3 has 19 amino acids. The data were also submitted as part of a second study, on yellow fever vaccine responses in identical twins. Per that study: Reported findings indicate that twins' vaccine T cell responses seemed partially convergent, partially personalized.

This receptor was identified in a woman between 18 and 30 years old in good health. The chain couples TRBV3-1 to TRBJ2-2, with 7 bases fitting TRBD1. What was sequenced was PBMCs. The CDR3 nucleotides are TGTGCCAGCAGCCAAGAACACATCCGACAGGGTACGAACACCGGGGAGCTGTTTTTT. It encodes CASSQEHIRQGTNTGELFF.